This passage covers 10 T cell receptor beta chains from one sample sequenced in a study of blood T cell repertoires in COVID-19. Some clones are missing from TCRdb's copy, which holds only in-frame ones; the method was immunoSEQ multiplex PCR. In the table there are approximately 450,000 clones, about 89% of which are singletons. The source material was peripheral blood. The receptors stem from a woman in her 30s with acute or convalescent COVID-19.

The chain has TRBV7-6 and TRBJ1-1, with 7 bases fitting TRBD1. V trimming: 5 bases; J trimming: 1 base; junction bases outside the gene matches: 4. This CDR3 is 14 amino acids long. Germline V gene lookup returns CDR1 SGHVS and CDR2 FNYEAQ. The DNA for the CDR3 is TGTGCCAGCAGCCAGGGGGTAAGGAACACTGAAGCTTTCTTT. Its translation: CASSQGVRNTEAFF.

As to this clone: A much larger clone sits a single nucleotide away, making a read error possible. The chain carries TRBV2 and TRBJ1-6, with a tentative D call TRBD1 (6 bases). Trimming removed 6 bases at V and 8 bases at J, with 8 bases between. The germline CDR1 and CDR2 sequences are SNHLY and FYNNEI. This CDR3 is 12 amino acids long. The CDR3 loop reads CASRHRDSPLHF. CDR3 sequence (DNA): TGTGCCAGCAGGCACAGGGATTCACCCCTCCACTTT.

The rearrangement uses TRBV5-6 and TRBJ2-4, with D unclear. Germline V gene sequence: CDR1 SGHDT, CDR2 YYEEEE. V lost 4 bases to trimming and J lost 11 bases, with 22 bases between them. The CDR3 totals 15 residues. The CDR3 reads CASSDLGARLSVQYF. DNA for the CDR3: TGTGCCAGCAGCGATCTTGGAGCGCGCTTAAGCGTTCAGTACTTC.

This clone was observed a handful of times. CDR3 loop: CATSDLRDRGSSGELFF. CDR3 coding DNA: TGTGCCACCAGTGATTTGAGGGACAGGGGGTCGAGCGGGGAGCTGTTTTTT. This chain links TRBV24-1 with TRBJ2-2, with 11 bases lining up with TRBD1. Germline trimming cut 0 bases from V and 7 bases from J; bases unmatched to any gene: 6. The CDR3 covers 17 residues. The germline CDR1 and CDR2 sequences are KGHDR and SFDVKD.

This chain joins TRBV7-9 and TRBJ2-1; D is perhaps TRBD1 (6 bases). Deletions cut 5 bases from V and 10 bases from J, with 18 bases between. This CDR3 spans 14 amino acids. Germline V CDR1 and CDR2: SEHNR, FQNEAQ (reference sequence). The CDR3 is CASSHRDNPTEQFF. As DNA, the CDR3 is TGTGCCAGCAGCCACCGGGACAATCCTACAGAGCAGTTCTTC.

V is TRBV4-1 and J is TRBJ1-5; D might be TRBD1 (6 bases). In germline, CDR1 is MGHRA, CDR2 YSYEKL. The CDR3 has 16 amino acids. Trimming stripped 1 base from V and 7 bases from J, with 17 bases between. The CDR3 reads CASSQGVPGGGQPQHF. CDR3 nucleotides: TGCGCCAGCAGCCAAGGTGTTCCGGGGGGCGGACAGCCCCAGCATTTT.

The V and J genes are TRBV10-3 and TRBJ1-6; 8 bases line up with TRBD1. The CDR3 length is 12 residues. The germline CDR1 and CDR2 sequences are ENHRY and SYGVKD. V was pared by 9 bases and J by 7 bases, with 2 bases of the junction left unmatched. The CDR3 is CAIRQGNSPLHF. CDR3 coding DNA: TGTGCCATTCGACAGGGGAATTCACCCCTCCACTTT.

The chain recombines TRBV9 with TRBJ2-2, with 8 positions matching TRBD2. This CDR3 spans 15 amino acids. Losses at the gene ends were 0 bases for V and 7 bases for J; bases not matched to a gene: 5. Germline CDR1 SGDLS, CDR2 YYNGEE. The DNA of the CDR3 is TGTGCCAGCAGCGTAGGCGCGGGGGGATACGGGGAGCTGTTTTTT. It specifies CASSVGAGGYGELFF.

The gene calls are TRBV7-5 and TRBJ2-7; the table's D call of TRBD1 was not tested on the DNA. TRBV7-5 is a known pseudogene. The CDR3 extends over 16 amino acids. CDR3 sequence: CVRSFSIGTTAYEQYF. Here the CDR3 DNA reads TGTGTCAGAAGCTTCTCGATTGGGACAACCGCCTACGAGCAGTACTTC.

The chain combines TRBV6-5 with TRBJ1-6; 9 bases are shared with TRBD1. Germline lookup yields CDR1 MNHEY and CDR2 SVGAGI. The trim removed 6 bases at V and 4 bases at J, leaving 4 bases unmatched. CDR3 length: 15 residues. DNA of the CDR3: TGTGCCAGCAGCCGACAGGGGGTTTATAATTCACCCCTCCACTTT. Its translation is CASSRQGVYNSPLHF.